The 27 T cell receptor beta chains below come from one sample, sequenced in a study of OX40 agonist ivuxolimab in advanced cancers. TCRdb's copy holds only in-frame clones and misses some; the assay was immunoSEQ multiplex PCR. Here the sample spans 30,000 to 35,000 clones, more than 80% being singletons. The sequencing used CD4+ or CD8+ T cells sorted from blood, collected in a trial of the OX40 agonist ivuxolimab. The receptors shown here come from an adult with an advanced solid tumor such as melanoma, head and neck, liver or kidney cancer.

V and J are TRBV29-1 and TRBJ2-1, with 8 nucleotides matching TRBD2. The CDR3 length is 15 residues. Germline trimming cut 3 bases from V and 9 bases from J; bases unmatched to any gene: 13. Per the germline V gene, CDR1 is SQVTM and CDR2 is ANQGSEA. CDR3 DNA sequence: TGCAGCGTTGAGGGGGGAAGCGGGAGTCTCGGTGAGCAGTTCTTC. This gives the protein CSVEGGSGSLGEQFF.

The chain couples TRBV30 to TRBJ1-2; D is ambiguous. The CDR3 covers 11 residues. V was pared by 5 bases and J by 3 bases, with 7 bases between. The germline V gene has CDR1 GTSNPN and CDR2 SVGIG (reference sequence). The CDR3 sequence: CAWGLYYGYTF. Written as DNA, the CDR3 is TGTGCCTGGGGCCTTTACTATGGCTACACCTTC.

The chain combines TRBV18 with TRBJ1-2, with unresolved D. Germline CDR1 is KGHSH and CDR2 is LQKENI. There are 13 residues in the CDR3. V was clipped by 0 bases and J by 6 bases, with 8 bases between them. CDR3 region: CASSPPEKNGYTF. CDR3 DNA: TGTGCCAGCTCACCACCAGAAAAAAATGGCTACACCTTC.

The rearrangement uses TRBV7-2 and TRBJ1-3; possible D gene TRBD1, 6 bases. Trimming removed 3 bases at V and 3 bases at J, with 15 bases between. The germline V gene has CDR1 SGHTA and CDR2 FQGNSA. The CDR3 is made up of 16 amino acids. The CDR3 sequence: CASSFSVGGGGNTIYF. The CDR3 nucleotides are TGTGCCAGCAGCTTCTCCGTCGGGGGCGGTGGAAACACCATATATTTT.

The chain has TRBV1 and TRBJ1-6. TRBV1 represents a pseudogene. The CDR3 is 15 residues long. CDR3 sequence: CTSSFPKSSNSPLHF. CDR3 bases: TGCACCAGCAGCTTTCCAAAGTCTTCTAATTCACCCCTCCACTTT.

Regarding this clone: Relative to the germline gene, one junction end is altered; a read error may explain this. J is TRBJ2-1 and V is TRBV18; 8 positions agree with TRBD2. This CDR3 spans 16 amino acids. Germline V gene lookup returns CDR1 KGHSH and CDR2 LQKENI. The CDR3: CASSSPSGSSYNEQFF. The CDR3 DNA sequence: TGTGCCAGCTCATCACCAAGCGGGAGCTCCTACAATGAGCAGTTCTTC.

J is TRBJ2-3 and V is TRBV28, with 7 positions matching TRBD2. V shed 11 bases, J shed 4 bases, and the junction held 15 bases outside the gene matches. In germline, CDR1 is MDHEN, CDR2 SYDVKM. The CDR3 totals 15 residues. CDR3 region: CAVAGTTFRADTQYF. In nucleotides, the CDR3 is TGTGCCGTCGCCGGGACTACCTTCCGGGCAGATACGCAGTATTTT. Together with reference TRBV28 and TRBJ2-3, the CDR3 gives the full variable domain: DVKVTQSSRYLVKRTGEKVFLECVQDMDHENMFWYRQDPGLGLRLIYFSYDVKMKEKGDIPEGYSVSREKKERFSLILESASTNQTSMYLCAVAGTTFRADTQYFGPGTRLTVL.

The chain uses TRBV2 and TRBJ1-5, with D unresolved. This CDR3 comprises 15 residues. V was pared by 0 bases and J by 0 bases, with 6 bases between. Germline V gene sequence: CDR1 SNHLY, CDR2 FYNNEI. The CDR3 DNA reads as TGTGCCAGCAGTGAAGCCGGTGATAGCAATCAGCCCCAGCATTTT. The encoded protein is CASSEAGDSNQPQHF.

This chain joins TRBV19 and TRBJ2-7; possible D gene TRBD1, 6 bases. The CDR3 length is 14 residues. Trimming pared 7 bases from V and 0 bases from J, leaving 13 bases between. Germline V gene sequence: CDR1 LNHDA, CDR2 SQIVND (reference sequence). CDR3 protein: CASTPDSSSYEQYF. CDR3 coding DNA: TGTGCCAGTACTCCGGACAGTAGCTCCTACGAGCAGTACTTC.

A few counts support this clone. For the CDR3, the DNA is TGTGCCAGCAGCTTGCTCGGACAGGGGGCGGCTAATGAAAAACTGTTTTTT. This codes for CASSLLGQGAANEKLFF. This chain uses TRBV7-2 with TRBJ1-4, with TRBD1 identical over 11 bases. V shed 3 bases, J shed 3 bases, and the junction held 6 bases outside the gene matches. CDR3 length: 17 residues. In germline, CDR1 is SGHTA, CDR2 FQGNSA.

The chain joins TRBV6-5 to TRBJ2-1, with 12 bases lining up with TRBD2. CDR1 and CDR2 (germline): MNHEY, SVGAGI. This CDR3 region has 14 residues. V was clipped by 5 bases and J by 7 bases; unmatched bases: 3. The CDR3 nucleotides read TGTGCCAGCAGTCTAACTAGCGGGGGGAATGAGCAGTTCTTC. Protein sequence: CASSLTSGGNEQFF.

The chain is built from TRBV30 and TRBJ1-4; possible D gene TRBD1, 5 bases. In germline, CDR1 is GTSNPN, CDR2 SVGIG (reference sequence). CDR3 length: 14 residues. The V gene lost 3 bases and the J gene lost 2 bases, with 10 bases spanning the gap. The CDR3: CAWSLRGTNEKLFF. Written as DNA, the CDR3 is TGTGCCTGGAGCCTCCGGGGCACTAATGAAAAACTGTTTTTT.

The chain combines TRBV7-9 with TRBJ1-3, with D possibly matching TRBD1 (5 bases). The CDR3 length is 12 residues. CDR1 is SEHNR and CDR2 is FQNEAQ in the germline V gene (reference sequence). The ends were cut back, 11 bases at V and 4 bases at J, with 12 bases in the middle. The CDR3 DNA is TGTGCCGCCCCACAGGACGGAAACACCATATATTTT. Translation gives CAAPQDGNTIYF.

The chain is built from TRBV7-9 and TRBJ2-1; D is uncertain. CDR3 length equals 14 residues. Germline V CDR1 and CDR2: SEHNR, FQNEAQ (reference sequence). The V and J ends lost 5 bases and 8 bases respectively, with 16 bases between them. For the CDR3, the DNA is TGTGCCAGCAGCCCCCACGAGGTCCCCGATGAGCAGTTCTTC. As protein: CASSPHEVPDEQFF.

This clone was seen just once. This chain connects TRBV9 to TRBJ2-5; the match to TRBD2 covers 13 bases. Germline V gene lookup returns CDR1 SGDLS and CDR2 YYNGEE. The CDR3 has 16 residues. Trimming at V came to 4 bases and at J to 1 base, leaving 4 bases not matched to a gene. CDR3 sequence (DNA): TGTGCCAGCAGCACTCGACTAGCGGGGGGCCAAGAGACCCAGTACTTC. This sequence encodes CASSTRLAGGQETQYF.

This clone was detected only once. The chain combines TRBV6-4 with TRBJ2-2; D not resolved. Looked up from germline, CDR1 is MRHNA and CDR2 is SNTAGT. V lost 2 bases and J 7 bases, leaving 5 bases between the germline ends. CDR3 length equals 12 residues. The chain's CDR3 is CASSDRVGELFF. In DNA form, the CDR3 reads TGTGCCAGCAGTGACCGGGTCGGGGAGCTGTTTTTT.

In its sample, this clone was seen once. The V call is TRBV20-1, the J call TRBJ2-7, with TRBD1 as a possible D gene (5 bases). The CDR3 is made up of 10 amino acids. Trimming removed 5 bases at V and 7 bases at J, with 9 bases between. Germline V lookup: CDR1 DFQATT, CDR2 SNEGSKA (reference sequence). The CDR3 reads CSAGAREQYF. The DNA of the CDR3 is TGCAGTGCTGGGGCCCGGGAGCAGTACTTC.

V is TRBV27 and J is TRBJ1-2; no clear D gene. CDR3 size: 16 residues. Trimming took off 0 bases at V and 4 bases at J, with 15 bases between the two ends. Looked up from germline, CDR1 is MNHEY and CDR2 is SMNVEV (reference sequence). CDR3 residues: CASSLSTPAGPYGYTF. DNA of the CDR3: TGTGCCAGCAGTTTATCGACCCCCGCCGGACCCTATGGCTACACCTTC.

This chain links TRBV19 with TRBJ2-3; 11 bases fit TRBD2. The J segment lost 7 bases and the V segment lost 5 bases, leaving 8 bases of the junction unmatched. Germline V gene sequence: CDR1 LNHDA, CDR2 SQIVND (reference sequence). The CDR3 consists of 15 residues. CDR3: CASSLLAGAPHTQYF. DNA for the CDR3: TGTGCCAGTAGTTTACTAGCGGGGGCCCCCCATACGCAGTATTTT.

J is TRBJ2-3 and V is TRBV19; unclear D gene. The CDR3 is 17 residues long. Germline V gene data show CDR1 as LNHDA and CDR2 as SQIVND (reference sequence). V was pared by 6 bases and J by 4 bases, with 23 bases between. The CDR3, as DNA: TGTGCCAGTAGGGTTCGACACGAAGATGTTGGAGCAGATACGCAGTATTTT. This encodes CASRVRHEDVGADTQYF.

The chain recombines TRBV7-2 with TRBJ2-3, with no clear D. V lost 1 base and J 6 bases, leaving 11 bases between the germline ends. CDR1 and CDR2 from the germline V gene are SGHTA and FQGNSA. CDR3 size: 14 residues. The CDR3 DNA follows: TGTGCCAGCAGCTTAGTCCAGCAAAGTGATACGCAGTATTTT. Amino acids: CASSLVQQSDTQYF.

The chain combines TRBV13 with TRBJ1-1, with 7 bases identical to TRBD1. Trimming cost V 5 bases and J 4 bases; bases outside gene matches: 4. The length of the CDR3 is 13 residues. Germline-derived CDR1 and CDR2 are PRHDT and FYEKMQ (reference sequence). In DNA, the CDR3 is TGTGCCAGCAGCACTGACAGGGCCACTGAAGCTTTCTTT. Its protein is CASSTDRATEAFF.

The V gene is TRBV6-5, the J gene TRBJ2-5, with TRBD2 matching over 10 bases. V gave up 2 bases and J gave up 0 bases; unmatched junction bases: 3. The CDR3 sequence is 16 residues long. Germline-derived CDR1 and CDR2 are MNHEY and SVGAGI. CDR3 sequence: CASSYVSGGNQETQYF. The CDR3 bases are TGTGCCAGCAGTTACGTTAGCGGGGGGAACCAAGAGACCCAGTACTTC.

V and J are TRBV6-5 and TRBJ1-1; D possibly corresponds to TRBD1 (5 bases). Germline CDR1 MNHEY, CDR2 SVGAGI. The CDR3 is 15 amino acids. The V and J ends lost 0 bases and 7 bases respectively, with 15 bases between them. CDR3 nucleotide sequence: TGTGCCAGCAGTTACTCCGGTGGGGGTGTAAATGAAGCTTTCTTT. Protein sequence: CASSYSGGGVNEAFF.

The sample holds a few counts of this clone. The gene calls are TRBV5-6 and TRBJ1-5, with TRBD1 as a possible D gene (5 bases). The CDR3 totals 16 residues. V lost 0 bases to trimming and J lost 0 bases, with 10 bases between them. Germline lookup yields CDR1 SGHDT and CDR2 YYEEEE. In DNA form, the CDR3 reads TGTGCCAGCAGCTTGGGGTGGGGCCCTAGCAATCAGCCCCAGCATTTT. It encodes CASSLGWGPSNQPQHF.

This clone was picked up one time. The chain joins TRBV7-8 to TRBJ2-7, with 10 positions matching TRBD2. J lost 3 bases, V lost 4 bases, and 6 bases had no gene match. Germline loops: CDR1 SGHVS, CDR2 FQNEAQ. There are 15 residues in the CDR3. CDR3 bases: TGTGCCAGCAGCTATTGGACTAGCGGCAACTACGAGCAGTACTTC. Residues: CASSYWTSGNYEQYF.

The chain employs TRBV10-3 and TRBJ2-7; D not resolved. CDR1 and CDR2 from the germline V gene are ENHRY and SYGVKD. Trimming shortened V by 0 bases and J by 5 bases, and 8 bases separated the two germline ends. This CDR3 is 13 amino acids long. The CDR3 nucleotides read TGTGCCATCAGTGAGTCTGTAGTCCACGAGCAGTACTTC. Its translation is CAISESVVHEQYF.